A selection of T cell receptor beta chains follows, all from one sample in a study of neurological immune-mediated disorders. TCRdb fed the 5' RACE reads into MiXCR, producing one record per CDR3 protein. The table has 95,000 to 150,000 distinct CDR3 sequences, roughly 3.2% seen once. Specimen: PBMCs. The receptors were sampled from a woman aged 30 to 39 with multiple sclerosis. Each CDR3 is given with its conserved first and last residue. The D gene is left open where the match is weak. Only some rows state a clone size, as once, few, many or a class for expanded clones.

v_gene	d_gene	abundance	j_gene	CDR3nt	CDR3aa
TRBV12-3/TRBV12-4	TRBD2	-	TRBJ2-3	TGTGCCAGCAGTATTAGCGGGGCGAGCACAGATACGCAGTATTTT	CASSISGASTDTQYF
TRBV15	-	many	TRBJ1-6	TGTGCCACCAGCAGGCCCCGACAGTTCCATTCACCCCTCCACTTT	CATSRPRQFHSPLHF
TRBV25-1	-	many	TRBJ2-7	TGTGCCAGTACTCAGGGGATCTACGAGCAGTACTTC	CASTQGIYEQYF
TRBV10-3	-	many	TRBJ2-3	TGTGCCATCAGTGATAACAGGGCGGGAGTAGATACGCAGTATTTT	CAISDNRAGVDTQYF
TRBV7-9	TRBD2	-	TRBJ2-2	TGTGCCAGCAACCAGCGGGAGCATTTAACCGGGGAGCTGTTTTTT	CASNQREHLTGELFF
TRBV20-1	-	many	TRBJ1-6	TGCAGTGCTAGAGATAGGAGGGGCTACTATAATTCACCCCTCCACTTT	CSARDRRGYYNSPLHF
TRBV2	-	many	TRBJ2-4	TGTGCCAGCAGTGAACAGTACCTAAACATTCAGTACTTC	CASSEQYLNIQYF
TRBV5-1	TRBD2	many	TRBJ2-2	TGCGCCAGCAGCTTGACAAGCGGGACCAACACCGGGGAGCTGTTTTTT	CASSLTSGTNTGELFF
TRBV20-1	TRBD2	many	TRBJ2-7	TGCAGTGCTAGAGAAGGGAGCGGGAGGGCCTTTTACGAGCAGTACTTC	CSAREGSGRAFYEQYF
TRBV7-2	-	many	TRBJ2-7	TGTGCCAGCAGCCCCCAAACTTTGATACGAGTGCAGTACTTC	CASSPQTLIRVQYF
TRBV18	TRBD1	few	TRBJ2-7	TGTGCCAGCTCACCAAGGGGACAGGGGACTTCCTACGAGCAGTACTTC	CASSPRGQGTSYEQYF
TRBV20-1	-	many	TRBJ1-1	TGCAGTGCTAGACAGGCTGAAGCTTTCTTT	CSARQAEAFF
TRBV20-1	TRBD1	many	TRBJ2-7	TGCAGTGCTGTACGAGGGGGCGGCTACGAGCAGTACTTC	CSAVRGGGYEQYF
TRBV9	-	many	TRBJ1-4	TGTGCCAGCAGCCTAGGGGGGACGAATGAAAAACTGTTTTTT	CASSLGGTNEKLFF
TRBV7-8	-	many	TRBJ2-7	TGTGCCAGCAGGGAAGGGGCCTCCTACGAGCAGTACTTC	CASREGASYEQYF
TRBV7-9	-	many	TRBJ1-2	TGTGCCAGCAGCCCCTCGGGGAAGGACGGCTACACCTTC	CASSPSGKDGYTF
TRBV27	TRBD1	many	TRBJ1-5	TGTGCCAGCAGTTTAGGATGGACAGGGGAACAGCCCCAGCATTTT	CASSLGWTGEQPQHF
TRBV20-1	-	many	TRBJ2-1	TGCAGTGGGTCGGCAGGGAAGAATGAGCAGTTCTTC	CSGSAGKNEQFF
TRBV20-1	-	many	TRBJ2-3	TGCAGTGCTCGCCCCCTGGCGGGATACCGCACAGATACGCAGTATTTT	CSARPLAGYRTDTQYF
TRBV10-3	-	-	TRBJ2-3	TGTGCCATCAGTGAGTCGAATCGGAATACGCAGTATTTT	CAISESNRNTQYF
TRBV5-5	TRBD2	many	TRBJ2-1	TGTGCCAGCAGCTTGGTAGGTTCGGCTAGCGGGGGGGCTCGGTCCTACAATGAGCAGTTCTTC	CASSLVGSASGGARSYNEQFF
TRBV5-6	TRBD1	many	TRBJ1-4	TGTGCCAGCAGCTTGTCGGACAGGAGACAACTGTTTTTT	CASSLSDRRQLFF
TRBV6-1	-	many	TRBJ1-1	TGTGCCAGCAGTGAAGCAAGGGGCACTGAAGCTTTCTTT	CASSEARGTEAFF
TRBV7-2	-	-	TRBJ2-7	TGTGACAGCAGCACCCCGGGCCCCGAGCAGTACTTC	CDSSTPGPEQYF
TRBV9	-	many	TRBJ1-4	TGTGCCAGCAGCCCCTCGACAGCCGCTAATGAAAAACTGTTTTTT	CASSPSTAANEKLFF
TRBV5-1	-	many	TRBJ2-3	TGCGCCAGCAGCTCCCCGTTTGGCGGTAGCACAGATACGCAGTATTTT	CASSSPFGGSTDTQYF
TRBV5-1	-	many	TRBJ2-2	TGCGCCAGCAGCTTGGTTCTAGCAGCGAACACCGGGGAGCTGTTTTTT	CASSLVLAANTGELFF
TRBV19	-	many	TRBJ1-4	TGTGCCAGTACCTCGGCCGCGCGGGGTGAAAAACTGTTTTTT	CASTSAARGEKLFF
TRBV7-2	-	many	TRBJ2-4	TGTGCCAGCAGCTTAGGAGCGGGCAAAAACATTCAGTACTTC	CASSLGAGKNIQYF
TRBV6-5	TRBD1	many	TRBJ1-2	TGTGCCAGCAGTTACTCACTAGGGGGCAACTATGGCTACACCTTC	CASSYSLGGNYGYTF
TRBV27	-	many	TRBJ1-2	TGTGCCAGCAGTTTGGGGGGGAACTATGGCTACACCTTC	CASSLGGNYGYTF
TRBV20-1	TRBD2	many	TRBJ2-1	TGCAGTGCTATACTAGCGGGAGGACCCTACAATGAGCAGTTCTTC	CSAILAGGPYNEQFF
TRBV5-1	TRBD1	many	TRBJ2-3	TGCGCCAGCAGCCGACAGGGACCAGATACGCAGTATTTT	CASSRQGPDTQYF
TRBV20-1	-	many	TRBJ2-7	TGCAGTGCTAGCCCCCGACTAGTCTACGAGCAGTACTTC	CSASPRLVYEQYF
TRBV2	TRBD2	many	TRBJ2-2	TGTGCCAGCAGGTTTACCACTAGCGGCGGGGAGCTGTTTTTT	CASRFTTSGGELFF
TRBV20-1	-	many	TRBJ2-5	TGCAGTGCTAGAGAACGCAACCAAGAGACCCAGTACTTC	CSARERNQETQYF
TRBV7-7	TRBD1	many	TRBJ2-3	TGTGCCAGCAGCTTAGGAGGGACAGCTACAGATACGCAGTATTTT	CASSLGGTATDTQYF
TRBV6-1	-	many	TRBJ1-5	TGTGCCAGCGGGGGGCTGGATAGCAATCAGCCCCAGCATTTT	CASGGLDSNQPQHF
TRBV5-6	TRBD1	many	TRBJ1-2	TGTGCCAGCAGCTTGGACAGGGGAAGCTATGGCTACACCTTC	CASSLDRGSYGYTF
TRBV7-9	-	many	TRBJ2-4	TGTGCCAGCAGTACTGGGCTTTTTGACAGGACAATAGCCAAAAACATTCAGTACTTC	CASSTGLFDRTIAKNIQYF
TRBV5-1	-	many	TRBJ1-4	TGCGCCAGCAGCTTGCAGGACGGCAATGAAAAACTGTTTTTT	CASSLQDGNEKLFF
TRBV6-2/TRBV6-3	TRBD1	many	TRBJ2-7	TGTGCCAGCAGTCCCCTCCGGGACAGGGACTACGAGCAGTACTTC	CASSPLRDRDYEQYF
TRBV10-1	TRBD2	few	TRBJ2-1	TGCGCCAGCAGTGCCGGGACTAGGGGTTTCTATGAGCAGTTCTTC	CASSAGTRGFYEQFF
TRBV12-3/TRBV12-4	TRBD1	many	TRBJ1-6	TGTGCCAGCAGTCCACGGACAGGGAGTACACCCCTCCACTTT	CASSPRTGSTPLHF
TRBV30	-	-	TRBJ1-1	TGTGCCTGGAGGGGGGCAGGGGACAACACTGAAGCTTTCTTT	CAWRGAGDNTEAFF
TRBV5-1	-	medium-sized	TRBJ2-1	TGCGCCAGCAGCGACTTGGGTGAGCAGTTCTTC	CASSDLGEQFF
TRBV20-1	TRBD1	many	TRBJ2-2	TGCAGTGCTCTCCTCCTGGACAGGGGCGCCGGGGAGCTGTTTTTT	CSALLLDRGAGELFF
TRBV29-1	-	many	TRBJ1-1	TGCAGCGTTGAAGATCCCGGCCAAGCTTTCTTT	CSVEDPGQAFF
TRBV19	-	many	TRBJ2-5	TGTGCCAGTAGCAGGCCAGGGGTCCAAGAGACCCAGTACTTC	CASSRPGVQETQYF
TRBV2	-	many	TRBJ1-1	TGTGCCAGCAACGGGCAAGCGAACACTGAAGCTTTCTTT	CASNGQANTEAFF
TRBV29-1	-	many	TRBJ1-2	TGCAGCGCCACCGATCGGGGGGCAGGGAATAACTATGGCTACACCTTC	CSATDRGAGNNYGYTF
TRBV5-1	-	many	TRBJ2-1	TGCGCCAGCAGCTTGGCAGAGACAGGAGGATACTACAATGAGCAGTTCTTC	CASSLAETGGYYNEQFF
TRBV5-6	-	many	TRBJ2-1	TGTGCCAGCAGCCTTGATAGCTCCTACAATGAGCAGTTCTTC	CASSLDSSYNEQFF
TRBV5-6	TRBD2	many	TRBJ2-5	TGTGCCAGCAGCTTTGGTAGCGGGTACCAAGAGACCCAGTACTTC	CASSFGSGYQETQYF
TRBV3-1	-	many	TRBJ2-4	TGTGCCAGCAGTCGAGGACAGTTGGGAGTCGACATTCAGTACTTC	CASSRGQLGVDIQYF
TRBV7-9	TRBD1	-	TRBJ1-5	TGTGCCAGCGGGGACAGGGGCAGCAATCAGCCCCAGCATTTT	CASGDRGSNQPQHF
TRBV7-2	-	many	TRBJ2-2	TGTGCCAGCAGCTTAACTTCACCTCAGGCCGCCGGGGAGCTGTTTTTT	CASSLTSPQAAGELFF
TRBV12-3/TRBV12-4	-	many	TRBJ1-2	TGTGCCAGCAGTTTCTCGGTTAACTATGGCTACACCTTC	CASSFSVNYGYTF
TRBV7-9	-	many	TRBJ2-2	TGTGCCAGCAGCTACGGGTACACCGGGGAGCTGTTTTTT	CASSYGYTGELFF